This TCR beta chain was sequenced in a study of blood T cell repertoires in COVID-19. As for the study in general: From T cells, B-cell-depleted T cells, or PBMCs came the material, which was cDNA or gDNA.

The data were produced by immunoSEQ multiplex PCR, yet TCRdb's version contains in-frame clones alone and is incomplete. The sample lists fewer than 700,000 clones; roughly 91% were seen once. Trimming left V 1 base short and J 3 bases short, with 7 bases between. CDR1 is LGHDT, CDR2 YNNKEL, per germline (reference sequence). There are 14 residues in the CDR3. The specimen was peripheral blood. This chain connects TRBV3-1 (or the pseudogene TRBV3-2) to TRBJ1-3; D is undetermined. The sequence was obtained from a woman aged 45-65 years with COVID-19, enrolled during active disease. CDR3 amino acids: CASSQVGSGNTIYF. CDR3 sequence (DNA): TGTGCCAGCAGCCAAGTAGGGAGTGGAAACACCATATATTTT.